These T cell receptor beta chains were read from a single sample in a study of blood T cell repertoires in COVID-19. Assay used: immunoSEQ multiplex PCR; TCRdb lists only in-frame clones, some missing. Among approximately 270,000 clones listed, roughly 89% were seen once. Sequencing was done on a sample of peripheral blood. These TCRs come from a man between 25 and 39 years old with acute or convalescent COVID-19. Each CDR3 is given with its conserved first and last residue. D genes are given only for firm matches. Clone size is not always given. Where it is, it says once, few, many or a class for expanded clones.

TRBJ1-1 TRBD1 NA TRBV29-1 CSVAGTVKNTEAFF TGCAGCGTCGCCGGGACAGTGAAGAACACTGAAGCTTTCTTT
TRBJ1-2 NA NA TRBV28 CASSLPGTFGYGYTF TGTGCCAGCAGTTTACCCGGGACATTCGGGTATGGCTACACCTTC
TRBJ2-5 NA once TRBV28 CASSLEETQYF TGTGCCAGCAGTTTGGAGGAGACCCAGTACTTC
TRBJ2-7 NA NA TRBV27 CASSFGEAYEQYF TGTGCCAGCAGTTTTGGTGAGGCCTACGAGCAGTACTTC
TRBJ2-7 NA NA TRBV4-1 CASSQGASSYEQYF TGCGCCAGCAGCCAAGGGGCCAGCTCCTACGAGCAGTACTTC
TRBJ1-2 NA NA TRBV14 CASSQGDYGYTF TGTGCCAGCAGCCAGGGAGACTATGGCTACACCTTC
TRBJ1-3 NA once TRBV30 CAWSVQSRNTIYF TGTGCCTGGAGTGTACAATCGAGAAACACCATATATTTT
TRBJ2-7 NA NA TRBV19 CASSILASGWWYEQYF TGTGCCAGTAGTATACTGGCCAGCGGGTGGTGGTACGAGCAGTACTTC
TRBJ2-6 TRBD1 NA TRBV2 CASRPGQGYSGANVLTF TGTGCCAGCAGGCCGGGACAGGGATACTCTGGGGCCAACGTCCTGACTTTC
TRBJ2-3 NA NA TRBV7-3 CASSLQTSHTQYF TGTGCCAGCAGTCTCCAGACTAGTCATACGCAGTATTTT
TRBJ2-5 NA NA TRBV28 CASSLEETQYF TGTGCCAGCAGTCTCGAAGAGACCCAGTACTTC
TRBJ1-1 TRBD1 NA TRBV9 CASSFSGGTEAFF TGTGCCAGCAGCTTTTCAGGGGGAACTGAAGCTTTCTTT
TRBJ2-1 TRBD1 NA TRBV6-1 CASSDRRTGGGNEQFF TGTGCCAGCAGTGATCGACGGACAGGGGGCGGGAATGAGCAGTTCTTC
TRBJ1-5 NA NA TRBV12-5 CASVGGPGGNQPQHF TGTGCTAGTGTGGGGGGTCCCGGGGGCAATCAGCCCCAGCATTTT
TRBJ2-3 TRBD2 NA TRBV7-6 CASICKGLAGENAQYF TGTGCCAGTATCTGCAAGGGACTAGCGGGGGAGAATGCGCAGTATTTT
TRBJ1-2 NA NA TRBV28 CASSLMRANGYTF TGTGCCAGCAGTTTAATGAGGGCGAATGGCTACACCTTC
TRBJ1-2 NA NA TRBV4-1 CASSQVFRRGADYGYTF TGCGCCAGCAGCCAAGTTTTTAGAAGGGGCGCAGACTATGGCTACACCTTC
TRBJ2-3 NA NA TRBV5-1 CASRPEIITDTQYF TGCGCCAGCAGACCAGAAATCATCACAGATACGCAGTATTTT
TRBJ1-5 NA few TRBV21-1 CASSKGVRDRNQPQHF TGTGCCAGCAGCAAAGGGGTTCGGGACAGAAATCAGCCCCAGCATTTT
TRBJ2-2 NA once TRBV5-4 CASSEQITGELFF TGTGCCAGCAGCGAACAGATAACCGGGGAGCTGTTTTTT
TRBJ2-7 TRBD1 NA TRBV6-5 CASSSLQGAYEQYF TGTGCCAGCAGTTCACTTCAGGGGGCCTACGAGCAGTACTTC
TRBJ2-1 TRBD2 NA TRBV14 CASSQELAGLGSSEQFF TGTGCCAGCAGCCAAGAACTTGCTGGACTAGGATCGAGTGAGCAGTTCTTC
TRBJ1-2 NA NA TRBV28 CASSLADRQFYGYTF TGTGCCAGCAGTTTAGCCGACAGGCAATTCTATGGCTACACCTTC
TRBJ2-2 NA once TRBV7-9 CASSLAGSSGELFF TGTGCCAGCAGCTTGGCCGGGAGTTCGGGGGAGCTGTTTTTT
TRBJ1-6 NA NA TRBV19 CASSIGTNSPLHF TGTGCCAGTAGTATCGGGACAAACTCACCCCTCCACTTT
TRBJ1-1 TRBD1 NA TRBV19 CASSWGQGNTEAFF TGTGCCAGTAGTTGGGGACAGGGGAACACTGAAGCTTTCTTT
TRBJ1-4 NA NA TRBV6-5 CASSSISGSGEKLFF TGTGCCAGCAGCTCAATAAGCGGCTCGGGGGAAAAACTGTTTTTT
TRBJ1-5 TRBD1 NA TRBV7-2 CASSLTTGNNQPQHF TGTGCCAGCAGCTTAACGACAGGGAACAATCAGCCCCAGCATTTT
TRBJ2-3 TRBD2 NA TRBV3-1/TRBV3-2 CASSQAGDPTDTQYF TGTGCCAGCAGCCAGGCGGGAGACCCCACAGATACGCAGTATTTT
TRBJ2-1 NA NA TRBV28 CASSLFPTTPYNEQFF TGTGCCAGCAGTTTATTCCCTACTACCCCCTACAATGAGCAGTTCTTC
TRBJ1-1 TRBD1 NA TRBV25-1 CASSERTGGSNTEAFF TGTGCCAGCAGTGAAAGGACAGGGGGTTCCAACACTGAAGCTTTCTTT
TRBJ1-2 TRBD1 NA TRBV28 CASSGQGASRSYTF TGTGCCAGCTCTGGACAGGGGGCGTCTCGTAGCTACACCTTC
TRBJ2-2 NA NA TRBV5-1 CASSLGQHTGELFF TGCGCCAGCAGCTTAGGACAGCACACCGGGGAGCTGTTTTTT
TRBJ2-7 NA few TRBV6-5 CASDLRGSNSYEQYF TGTGCCAGCGACTTAAGGGGGTCTAACTCCTACGAGCAGTACTTC
TRBJ2-3 NA few TRBV6-2/TRBV6-3 CASSYEGGADTQYF TGTGCCAGCAGTTACGAGGGGGGGGCAGATACGCAGTATTTT
TRBJ2-1 TRBD1 NA TRBV24-1 CATSDWVRGTDNEQFF TGTGCCACCAGTGATTGGGTCAGGGGGACCGACAATGAGCAGTTCTTC
TRBJ1-1 TRBD1 few TRBV6-6 CASSWTGEAFF TGTGCCAGCAGTTGGACAGGTGAAGCTTTCTTT
TRBJ1-5 NA NA TRBV28 CASWALTGQPQHF TGTGCCAGTTGGGCCCTCACAGGTCAGCCCCAGCATTTT
TRBJ1-5 TRBD1 NA TRBV4-1 CASSQDPLIPGGSNQPQHF TGCGCCAGCAGCCAAGATCCCCTTATCCCAGGGGGGAGCAATCAGCCCCAGCATTTT